A selection of T cell receptor beta chains follows, all from one sample in a study of blood T cell repertoires in COVID-19. Assay: immunoSEQ multiplex PCR; the TCRdb copy retains only in-frame clones and omits some. This sample has hundreds of thousands of clones; 75% to 90% occur once, and the top ten carry 12%. Specimen: peripheral blood. The origin of the receptors is a woman in her sixties or seventies with active or convalescent COVID-19. Each CDR3 is given with its conserved first and last residue. D genes are given only for firm matches. A clone size is listed for some rows: how often the clone was seen (once, few, many), or a class if it is expanded.

d_gene: NA; j_gene: TRBJ1-5; v_gene: TRBV2; abundance: NA; CDR3nt: TGTGCCAGCAGTGAGGCAAGTCGCAATCAGCCCCAGCATTTT; CDR3aa: CASSEASRNQPQHF
d_gene: TRBD1; j_gene: TRBJ1-2; v_gene: TRBV5-8; abundance: NA; CDR3nt: TGTGCCAGCAGGCCGAAAGGGGGCCGCTCCCATGGCTACACCTTC; CDR3aa: CASRPKGGRSHGYTF
d_gene: TRBD1; j_gene: TRBJ1-5; v_gene: TRBV30; abundance: NA; CDR3nt: TGTGCCTGGAGACAGGGGCTGAATAGCAATCAGCCCCAGCATTTT; CDR3aa: CAWRQGLNSNQPQHF
d_gene: TRBD1; j_gene: TRBJ1-2; v_gene: TRBV11-2; abundance: NA; CDR3nt: TGTGCCAGCAGCCCATCGACAGGGAACTATGGCTACACCTTC; CDR3aa: CASSPSTGNYGYTF
d_gene: NA; j_gene: TRBJ1-1; v_gene: TRBV6-6; abundance: NA; CDR3nt: TGTGCCAGCAGTTACTCCGAAGGGGAACAGGAAGCTTTCTTT; CDR3aa: CASSYSEGEQEAFF
d_gene: TRBD2; j_gene: TRBJ2-1; v_gene: TRBV7-3; abundance: NA; CDR3nt: TGTGCCAGCAGCCTGGGACTAGCTGACTACAATGAGCAGTTCTTC; CDR3aa: CASSLGLADYNEQFF
d_gene: NA; j_gene: TRBJ2-4; v_gene: TRBV19; abundance: NA; CDR3nt: TGTGCCAGCAGCAGCTCAACTACTCAGTACTTC; CDR3aa: CASSSSTTQYF
d_gene: TRBD2; j_gene: TRBJ2-1; v_gene: TRBV18; abundance: NA; CDR3nt: TGTGCCAGCTCACCCCTGGGAGGGGACGAGCAGTTCTTC; CDR3aa: CASSPLGGDEQFF
d_gene: TRBD1; j_gene: TRBJ1-2; v_gene: TRBV4-1; abundance: NA; CDR3nt: TGCGCCAGCAGCCAAGATGGGACAGGGAGGAATTTTGGCTACACCTTC; CDR3aa: CASSQDGTGRNFGYTF
d_gene: TRBD1; j_gene: TRBJ1-4; v_gene: TRBV19; abundance: many; CDR3nt: TGTGCCAGTAGGTACGGACAGGGACACGCTGAAAAACTGTTTTTT; CDR3aa: CASRYGQGHAEKLFF
d_gene: TRBD1; j_gene: TRBJ1-2; v_gene: TRBV7-9; abundance: NA; CDR3nt: TGTGCCAGCAGCTTAGAGACAGGGACCTACACCTTC; CDR3aa: CASSLETGTYTF
d_gene: TRBD2; j_gene: TRBJ2-1; v_gene: TRBV19; abundance: NA; CDR3nt: TGTGCCAGTTCCAGGGCGGGGGTCAATGAGCAGTTCTTC; CDR3aa: CASSRAGVNEQFF
d_gene: TRBD2; j_gene: TRBJ2-1; v_gene: TRBV3-1/TRBV3-2; abundance: once; CDR3nt: TGTGCCAGCAGCCAAGAAGGCGGGGGGTGGCAGTTCTTC; CDR3aa: CASSQEGGGWQFF
d_gene: TRBD2; j_gene: TRBJ2-2; v_gene: TRBV13; abundance: few; CDR3nt: TGTGCCAGCAGCTTAGGACTAGCGGTGGCCGGGGAGCTGTTTTTT; CDR3aa: CASSLGLAVAGELFF
d_gene: TRBD2; j_gene: TRBJ2-7; v_gene: TRBV5-5; abundance: NA; CDR3nt: TGTGCCAGCAGCCTTGGACTAGCGGTCTCCTACGAGCAGTACTTC; CDR3aa: CASSLGLAVSYEQYF
d_gene: TRBD1; j_gene: TRBJ1-5; v_gene: TRBV19; abundance: NA; CDR3nt: TGTGCCAGTAGTATAGCCGGGGCAGGGGGTCAGCCCCAGCATTTT; CDR3aa: CASSIAGAGGQPQHF
d_gene: NA; j_gene: TRBJ1-1; v_gene: TRBV7-2; abundance: NA; CDR3nt: TGTGCCAGCAGCTCTATTATGAACACTGAAGCTTTCTTT; CDR3aa: CASSSIMNTEAFF
d_gene: NA; j_gene: TRBJ1-5; v_gene: TRBV2; abundance: NA; CDR3nt: TGTGCCAGCAGTGACCCATTAGGGACAAATCAGCCCCAGCATTTT; CDR3aa: CASSDPLGTNQPQHF
d_gene: NA; j_gene: TRBJ1-3; v_gene: TRBV7-6; abundance: once; CDR3nt: TGTGCCAGCAGCTACAGTCGCTCTGGAAACACCATATATTTT; CDR3aa: CASSYSRSGNTIYF
d_gene: TRBD1; j_gene: TRBJ1-1; v_gene: TRBV12-5; abundance: few; CDR3nt: TGTGCTAGTGGTTTGGTACGGACAGGGTGGTTAATGAACACTGAAGCTTTCTTT; CDR3aa: CASGLVRTGWLMNTEAFF
d_gene: TRBD1; j_gene: TRBJ1-1; v_gene: TRBV19; abundance: NA; CDR3nt: TGTGCCAGTAGTAGGGATCGGGGACAGGGGCACACTGAAGCTTTCTTT; CDR3aa: CASSRDRGQGHTEAFF
d_gene: NA; j_gene: TRBJ1-4; v_gene: TRBV5-1; abundance: NA; CDR3nt: TGCGCCAGCAGCTTGTTTCAGGGAGGGGTTAATGAAAAACTGTTTTTT; CDR3aa: CASSLFQGGVNEKLFF
d_gene: NA; j_gene: TRBJ2-6; v_gene: TRBV15; abundance: NA; CDR3nt: TGTGCCACCAGCAGAGATTTTTCCCAGGGCCCTTCTGGGGCCAACGTCCTGACTTTC; CDR3aa: CATSRDFSQGPSGANVLTF
d_gene: NA; j_gene: TRBJ1-3; v_gene: TRBV6-1; abundance: NA; CDR3nt: TGTGCCAGCAGTTCCCGGGGGGCCTCTGGAAACACCATATATTTT; CDR3aa: CASSSRGASGNTIYF
d_gene: NA; j_gene: TRBJ1-1; v_gene: TRBV2; abundance: NA; CDR3nt: TGTGCCACAGCAGGGAATATGAACACTGAAGCTTTCTTT; CDR3aa: CATAGNMNTEAFF
d_gene: TRBD1; j_gene: TRBJ2-1; v_gene: TRBV10-3; abundance: NA; CDR3nt: TGTGCCATCAGTGAACAGGGGGCGCTTTTGAATGAGCAGTTCTTC; CDR3aa: CAISEQGALLNEQFF
d_gene: TRBD2; j_gene: TRBJ2-1; v_gene: TRBV19; abundance: NA; CDR3nt: TGTGCCAGTACCTACGACCGGACTAGCGGGGGTTCTGAGCAGTTCTTC; CDR3aa: CASTYDRTSGGSEQFF
d_gene: NA; j_gene: TRBJ1-1; v_gene: TRBV4-3; abundance: NA; CDR3nt: TGCGCCAGCAGCCAAGGGGCGGGGTTGAACACTGAAGCTTTCTTT; CDR3aa: CASSQGAGLNTEAFF
d_gene: NA; j_gene: TRBJ1-1; v_gene: TRBV7-2; abundance: few; CDR3nt: TGTGCCAGCAGCTTATTTCTGGCGGATGAAGCTTTCTTT; CDR3aa: CASSLFLADEAFF
d_gene: NA; j_gene: TRBJ2-6; v_gene: TRBV10-3; abundance: NA; CDR3nt: TGTGCCATCAGTGATAATCCCCTGTCTGGGGCCAACGTCCTGACTTTC; CDR3aa: CAISDNPLSGANVLTF
d_gene: TRBD2; j_gene: TRBJ2-5; v_gene: TRBV3-1/TRBV3-2; abundance: NA; CDR3nt: TGTGCCAGCAGCCAAGACCCTTTCGCGGGGGGTGAGACCCAGTACTTC; CDR3aa: CASSQDPFAGGETQYF
d_gene: TRBD2; j_gene: TRBJ2-2; v_gene: TRBV7-2; abundance: NA; CDR3nt: TGTGCCAGCAGCCCTCCACTAGCGGCGGCCGGGGAGCTGTTTTTT; CDR3aa: CASSPPLAAAGELFF
d_gene: TRBD1; j_gene: TRBJ1-3; v_gene: TRBV27; abundance: once; CDR3nt: TGTGCCAGCAGTTTAAAAGGACAGGGTAAAAACACCATATATTTT; CDR3aa: CASSLKGQGKNTIYF
d_gene: TRBD2; j_gene: TRBJ2-7; v_gene: TRBV18; abundance: NA; CDR3nt: TGTGCCAGCTCACCGTTGGGGGGGGTCGAGCAGTACTTC; CDR3aa: CASSPLGGVEQYF
d_gene: TRBD1; j_gene: TRBJ1-1; v_gene: TRBV11-3; abundance: NA; CDR3nt: TGTGCCAGCAGCTCCATCCTTAAGGGACAGGGGAACACTGAAGCTTTCTTT; CDR3aa: CASSSILKGQGNTEAFF
d_gene: NA; j_gene: TRBJ1-5; v_gene: TRBV24-1; abundance: NA; CDR3nt: TGTGCCACCCCTTGGAGGGCCATCCATAGCAATCAGCCCCAGCATTTT; CDR3aa: CATPWRAIHSNQPQHF
d_gene: NA; j_gene: TRBJ1-1; v_gene: TRBV3-1/TRBV3-2; abundance: few; CDR3nt: TGTGCCAGCAGCCGGACTGGGAACACTGAAGCTTTCTTT; CDR3aa: CASSRTGNTEAFF
d_gene: NA; j_gene: TRBJ2-7; v_gene: TRBV7-3; abundance: NA; CDR3nt: TGTGCCAGCAGCTTAACCAGGGTCTCCTACGAGCAGTACTTC; CDR3aa: CASSLTRVSYEQYF
d_gene: TRBD1; j_gene: TRBJ1-5; v_gene: TRBV5-1; abundance: NA; CDR3nt: TGCGCCAGCAGCTCCACAGGGGGCATTAATCAGCCCCAGCATTTT; CDR3aa: CASSSTGGINQPQHF
d_gene: TRBD1; j_gene: TRBJ2-2; v_gene: TRBV18; abundance: once; CDR3nt: TGTGCCAGCTCGCTACAGGGGGTCGACACCGGGGAGCTGTTTTTT; CDR3aa: CASSLQGVDTGELFF
d_gene: NA; j_gene: TRBJ2-7; v_gene: TRBV30; abundance: NA; CDR3nt: TGTGCCTGGAGTGTACGGAGCGAGCAGTACTTC; CDR3aa: CAWSVRSEQYF
d_gene: TRBD1; j_gene: TRBJ1-5; v_gene: TRBV5-1; abundance: once; CDR3nt: TGCGCCAGCAGCTTGGAAGGAGGGGGCGTAAATCAGCCCCAGCATTTT; CDR3aa: CASSLEGGGVNQPQHF
d_gene: NA; j_gene: TRBJ2-3; v_gene: TRBV5-1; abundance: NA; CDR3nt: TGCGCCAGCAGCTGGGGGACTAGCACAGATACGCAGTATTTT; CDR3aa: CASSWGTSTDTQYF
d_gene: NA; j_gene: TRBJ2-1; v_gene: TRBV24-1; abundance: NA; CDR3nt: TGTGCCACCAGTGATTCGGCGTGGGGGCCCTACAATGAGCAGTTCTTC; CDR3aa: CATSDSAWGPYNEQFF
d_gene: TRBD1; j_gene: TRBJ2-7; v_gene: TRBV3-1/TRBV3-2; abundance: NA; CDR3nt: TGTGCCAGCAGCTCCCCCGCGCAGGGGGCGAGGTACGAGCAGTACTTC; CDR3aa: CASSSPAQGARYEQYF
d_gene: NA; j_gene: TRBJ2-7; v_gene: TRBV6-5; abundance: NA; CDR3nt: TGTGCCAGCAGTTTTAACAGGGATAACCACGAGCAGTACTTC; CDR3aa: CASSFNRDNHEQYF
d_gene: TRBD2; j_gene: TRBJ2-7; v_gene: TRBV3-1/TRBV3-2; abundance: NA; CDR3nt: TGTGCCAGCAGCCAAGAGGGACTAGCGGGGGGGTCCGGTTCCGAGCAGTACTTC; CDR3aa: CASSQEGLAGGSGSEQYF
d_gene: NA; j_gene: TRBJ1-2; v_gene: TRBV27; abundance: NA; CDR3nt: TGTGCCAGCAGTTGGCGCGGGGGCGGAGGCTACACCTTC; CDR3aa: CASSWRGGGGYTF
d_gene: NA; j_gene: TRBJ1-5; v_gene: TRBV2; abundance: NA; CDR3nt: TGTGCCAGCAGTGGGCAGGGAAGGGATCAGCCCCAGCATTTT; CDR3aa: CASSGQGRDQPQHF
d_gene: TRBD1; j_gene: TRBJ1-6; v_gene: TRBV5-5; abundance: NA; CDR3nt: TGTGCCAGCAGTCTGGGACCGGGACAGCTGAATTCACCCCTCCACTTT; CDR3aa: CASSLGPGQLNSPLHF
d_gene: NA; j_gene: TRBJ2-5; v_gene: TRBV30; abundance: NA; CDR3nt: TGTGCCTGGAGTGGTTGGGGGGACCAAGAGACCCAGTACTTC; CDR3aa: CAWSGWGDQETQYF
d_gene: TRBD1; j_gene: TRBJ1-1; v_gene: TRBV5-6; abundance: NA; CDR3nt: TGTGCCAGCAGCTCCAGGGGCAGGGGGTACGGTTTCTTT; CDR3aa: CASSSRGRGYGFF
d_gene: NA; j_gene: TRBJ1-4; v_gene: TRBV5-1; abundance: NA; CDR3nt: TGCGCCAGGCGGGGGTTTAGAGAAAAACTGTTTTTT; CDR3aa: CARRGFREKLFF
d_gene: NA; j_gene: TRBJ2-7; v_gene: TRBV7-6; abundance: NA; CDR3nt: TGTGCCAGCAGCCGTAACAGTGCTGGCTACGAGCAGTACTTC; CDR3aa: CASSRNSAGYEQYF
d_gene: NA; j_gene: TRBJ1-3; v_gene: TRBV19; abundance: NA; CDR3nt: TGTGCCAGTAGTATGACGGACTTGGGAGGAAACACCATATATTTT; CDR3aa: CASSMTDLGGNTIYF